Listed below are T cell receptor beta chains from one sample, sequenced in a study of human T cells and chemical hapten exposure. TCRdb re-derived calls from the RACE reads in MiXCR, one entry per CDR3 protein. The repertoire holds hundreds of thousands of distinct CDR3 sequences, with about 6% as singletons. Sequenced material: whole blood, taken in connection with sensitization to the hapten diphenylcyclopropenone (DPC). These receptor sequences come from a woman between 18 and 29 years old with alopecia areata. Some clones in this sample may be carry-over from other donors' samples. The CDR3 runs from the conserved cysteine through the conserved F or W. The D gene is left open where the match is weak. Clone sizes are given selectively: once, few, many, or a class where the clone is expanded.

TRBD1,TRBV4-2,.,TRBJ2-7,TGTGCCAGCAGCCAAACGACAGGGACCTCCTACAAGCAGTACTTC,CASSQTTGTSYKQYF
.,TRBV28,.,TRBJ2-2,TGTGCCAGCAGTTTTTTAAGCGGGGAGCTGTTTTTT,CASSFLSGELFF
.,TRBV29-1,few,TRBJ2-7,TGCAGCGTTGAAGACCAGGGGTTAGCCTACGAGCAGTACTTC,CSVEDQGLAYEQYF
.,TRBV7-6,.,TRBJ1-1,TGTGCCAGCAGCCCCCAGGCCAGGGGCCCGAACACTGAAGCTTTCTTT,CASSPQARGPNTEAFF
TRBD2,TRBV20-1,.,TRBJ2-2,TGCAGTGCTAGCGGACTAGCCCTAGAAAACACCGGGGAGCTGTTTTTT,CSASGLALENTGELFF
TRBD2,TRBV12-5,.,TRBJ2-3,TGTGCTAGTGGTTCCTACGGACTAGCGGGGGGGCCTAGCGATACGCAGTATTTT,CASGSYGLAGGPSDTQYF
.,TRBV24-1,.,TRBJ2-1,TGTGCCACCAAGGGACTTACCTACAATGAGCAGTTCTTC,CATKGLTYNEQFF
.,TRBV20-1,many,TRBJ1-5,TGCAGTGCTAGAGTGGCACAGAGCAATCAGCCCCAGCATTTT,CSARVAQSNQPQHF
.,TRBV7-2,.,TRBJ1-3,TGTGCCAGCAGCTGGGCCTCTGGAAACACCATATATTTT,CASSWASGNTIYF
TRBD2,TRBV7-9,many,TRBJ2-7,TGTGCCAGCAGCCTAGCGGCGGGGGGCCTCTACGAGCAGTACTTC,CASSLAAGGLYEQYF